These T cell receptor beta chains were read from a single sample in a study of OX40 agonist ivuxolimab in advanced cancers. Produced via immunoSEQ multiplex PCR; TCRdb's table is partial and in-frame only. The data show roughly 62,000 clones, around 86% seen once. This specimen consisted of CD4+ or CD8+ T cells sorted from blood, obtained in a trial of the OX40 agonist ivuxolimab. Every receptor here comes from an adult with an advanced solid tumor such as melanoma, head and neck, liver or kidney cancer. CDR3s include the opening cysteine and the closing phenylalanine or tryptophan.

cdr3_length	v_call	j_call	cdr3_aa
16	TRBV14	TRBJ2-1	CASSQGPSGGANEQFF
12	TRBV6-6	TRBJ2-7	CASSGNLYEQYF
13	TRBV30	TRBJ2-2	CAWSPSNTGELFF
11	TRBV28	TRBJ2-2	CASSFTGELFF
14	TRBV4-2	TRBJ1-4	CASSRTGLNEKLFF
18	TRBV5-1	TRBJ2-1	CASSSTSGGSNSYKGQFF
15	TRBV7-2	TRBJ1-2	CASSLTYGVGYGYTF
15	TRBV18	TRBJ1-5	CASRSTQQGDQPQHF
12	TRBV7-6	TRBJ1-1	CASSQGNTEAFF
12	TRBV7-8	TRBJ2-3	CASSWNTDTQYF
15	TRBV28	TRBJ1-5	CASSLATGRNQPQHF
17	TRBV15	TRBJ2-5	CATSRTTGTSGGQTQYF
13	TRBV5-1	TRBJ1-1	CASSLDRGYEAFF
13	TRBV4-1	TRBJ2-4	CASSQGQGNIQYF
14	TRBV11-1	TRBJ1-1	CASSRKTGHTEAFF
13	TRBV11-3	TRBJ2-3	CASSSGYTDTQYF
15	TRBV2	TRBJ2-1	CASSESRGTYNEQFF
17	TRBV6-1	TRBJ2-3	CASSVSIAGGGTDTQYF
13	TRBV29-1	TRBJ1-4	CSVEERGGEKLFF
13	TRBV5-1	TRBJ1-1	CASSLATTTEAFF
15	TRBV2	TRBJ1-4	CASSNFQGKEEKLFF
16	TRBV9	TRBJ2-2	CASSPGTGGHTGELFF
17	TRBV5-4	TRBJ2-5	CASSLEPWGGGQETQYF
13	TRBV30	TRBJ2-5	CAWSQNIQETQYF
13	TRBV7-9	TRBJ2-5	CASSVQGAETQYF
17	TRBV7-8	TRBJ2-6	CASSPGQYSSGANVLTF
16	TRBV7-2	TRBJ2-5	CASSSPGLAGFVKQYF